This T cell receptor (beta chain) was captured in a study of post-analysis software for immune sequencing data. V was shortened by 6 bases and J by 3 bases, with 14 bases between the two germline ends. This CDR3 has 14 residues. As for this clonotype: As yet, its antigen is unknown.

Findings and caveats of the study: Diversity measured as normalized Chao1 was significantly lower in multiple sclerosis patients than in controls. TRBV5-6, TRBV5-1 and TRBV20-1 were among 4 or 5 TRBV segments more frequent in patients than controls.

Unique molecular identifiers featured in each of the TCR beta cDNA libraries. One entry per CDR3 protein results from TCRdb running MiXCR on the PCR reads. The repertoire includes under 900,000 distinct CDR3 sequences, approximately 50% of them detected once, and approximately 4.5% sits in the top ten. This chain uses TRBV12-3 or TRBV12-4 with TRBJ1-2, with a weak D call TRBD1 (5 bases). This TCR was sampled from a girl aged 10 to 17 with multiple sclerosis. Source material: blood. The CDR3 region is CASSPLGLDYGYTF. The CDR3 region has the DNA TGTGCCAGCAGCCCTTTGGGGCTGGACTATGGCTACACCTTC.